Each of the 28 T cell receptor beta chains below was sequenced from the same sample in a study of blood T cell repertoires in COVID-19. Sequencing was performed with immunoSEQ multiplex PCR; in TCRdb, only in-frame clones are kept and a portion is missing. The sample records under 150,000 clones, 84% being singletons. Sequencing was performed on peripheral blood. Receptors were obtained from a human donor in a cohort sampled during active COVID-19.

The rearrangement joins TRBV27 to TRBJ2-7; 7 nucleotides line up with TRBD1. This CDR3 is built from 14 residues. The ends lost 8 bases at V and 2 bases at J; junction bases unmatched: 9. The germline V gene encodes CDR1 MNHEY and CDR2 SMNVEV (reference sequence). The CDR3 here is CASREDRRTYEQYF. CDR3 sequence (DNA): TGTGCCAGCCGAGAGGACAGGAGGACCTACGAGCAGTACTTC.

This chain connects TRBV18 to TRBJ2-1; D is possibly TRBD2 (6 bases). The CDR3 consists of 16 residues. Germline values: CDR1 KGHSH, CDR2 LQKENI. V dropped 1 base and J dropped 2 bases, with 12 bases sitting between them. CDR3 DNA sequence: TGTGCCAGCTCACCACGCCCGGGGGAGACCTACAATGAGCAGTTCTTC. Translated: CASSPRPGETYNEQFF.

The sample holds a few counts of this clone. V is TRBV7-2 and J is TRBJ1-4, with no clear D. Germline V gene sequence: CDR1 SGHTA, CDR2 FQGNSA. The CDR3 sequence is 15 residues long. The ends were cut back, 5 bases at V and 0 bases at J, with 10 bases in the middle. The CDR3 loop reads CASSVGLSTNEKLFF. The CDR3 nucleotides are TGTGCCAGCAGCGTAGGGCTTTCAACTAATGAAAAACTGTTTTTT.

V and J are TRBV3-1 (or the pseudogene TRBV3-2) and TRBJ1-6, with D possibly being TRBD1 (5 bases). Trimming pared 3 bases from V and 2 bases from J, leaving 11 bases between. Germline V gene data show CDR1 as LGHDT and CDR2 as YNNKEL (reference sequence). The CDR3 covers 16 residues. The CDR3 region is CASSHPGGTYNSPLHF. The DNA of the CDR3 is TGTGCCAGCAGCCACCCGGGGGGGACCTATAATTCACCCCTCCACTTT.

This clone was seen a handful of times. The chain is built from TRBV15 and TRBJ1-1, with a weak D call TRBD1 (5 bases). Trimming cost V 6 bases and J 1 base, with 15 bases left between them. The CDR3 contains 15 residues. The germline V gene has CDR1 LNHNV and CDR2 YYDKDF (reference sequence). CDR3 nucleotide sequence: TGTGCCACCAGTACTTTCAGCGGGGGGAACACTGAAGCTTTCTTT. Residues: CATSTFSGGNTEAFF.

The J gene is TRBJ1-2, the V gene TRBV5-5, with a possible D match to TRBD1 (5 bases). CDR1 is SGHKS, CDR2 YYEKEE, per germline (reference sequence). The CDR3 covers 14 residues. V was trimmed by 4 bases and J by 1 base, leaving 11 bases between them. CDR3 loop: CASSQDRVNYGYTF. The CDR3 DNA reads TGTGCCAGCAGCCAAGACAGAGTTAACTATGGCTACACCTTC.

This chain links TRBV30 with TRBJ2-1; perhaps TRBD1 as D (5 bases). CDR1 is GTSNPN, CDR2 SVGIG, per germline (reference sequence). V gave up 2 bases and J gave up 1 base, with 12 bases separating them. The CDR3 has 15 amino acids. The CDR3 sequence: CAWSFDSVSYNEQFF. The CDR3 DNA reads TGTGCCTGGAGTTTTGACAGTGTGTCCTACAATGAGCAGTTCTTC.

V usage is TRBV10-3 and J usage is TRBJ2-7; maybe TRBD2 (6 bases). There are 15 residues in the CDR3. Germline V gene lookup returns CDR1 ENHRY and CDR2 SYGVKD. Trimming shortened V by 2 bases and J by 0 bases, and 11 bases separated the two germline ends. CDR3 DNA sequence: TGTGCCATCAGTGAGCGGGACTTAAGCTCCTACGAGCAGTACTTC. The encoded protein is CAISERDLSSYEQYF.

The chain has TRBV18 and TRBJ1-1; 11 bases line up with TRBD1. Germline V lookup: CDR1 KGHSH, CDR2 LQKENI. This CDR3 has 15 residues. V lost 2 bases and J lost 4; bases outside the gene matches: 3. The CDR3 is CASSPTGTGGTEAFF. The CDR3 region has the DNA TGTGCCAGCTCACCAACCGGGACAGGGGGCACTGAAGCTTTCTTT.

This clone showed up just a few times. V is TRBV10-3 and J is TRBJ2-1, with 7 bases matching TRBD2. With 10 bases clipped from V and 8 bases from J, the junction kept 5 bases outside the gene matches. CDR3 size: 11 residues. Germline values: CDR1 ENHRY, CDR2 SYGVKD. The CDR3 sequence: CATRTSDEQFF. The DNA for the CDR3 is TGTGCCACCAGAACTAGCGATGAGCAGTTCTTC.

As DNA, the CDR3 is TGTGCCAGTAGTATGAGGACAGTGAATCAGCCCCAGCATTTT. Translation: CASSMRTVNQPQHF. The V call is TRBV19, the J call TRBJ1-5; D is possibly TRBD1 (6 bases). The germline V gene encodes CDR1 LNHDA and CDR2 SQIVND (reference sequence). This CDR3 contains 14 residues. V was trimmed by 3 bases and J by 4 bases, leaving 10 bases between them.

This clone was observed a handful of times. The chain combines TRBV6-5 with TRBJ2-5, with 7 bases fitting TRBD2. With 5 bases clipped from V and 7 bases from J, the junction kept 10 bases outside the gene matches. Per the germline V gene, CDR1 is MNHEY and CDR2 is SVGAGI. This CDR3 comprises 14 residues. DNA for the CDR3: TGTGCCAGCAGTAGTGCTGGGGGGGAGGGGACCCAGTACTTC. Translated, it gives CASSSAGGEGTQYF.

V is TRBV13 and J is TRBJ2-3; tentative D call: TRBD2 (5 bases). Germline V gene lookup returns CDR1 PRHDT and CDR2 FYEKMQ (reference sequence). The CDR3 extends over 14 amino acids. The V end was cut by 8 bases, the J end by 9 bases, with 21 bases between. CDR3 in amino acids: CASLPRGGRVTQYF. CDR3 DNA sequence: TGTGCCAGCCTGCCCCGAGGAGGCAGAGTCACGCAGTATTTT.

The chain links TRBV5-1 to TRBJ1-2, with D unclear. The V gene's germline CDR1 is SGHRS and CDR2 YFSETQ. The V and J ends lost 0 bases and 0 bases respectively, with 12 bases between them. This CDR3 has 16 residues. The CDR3 DNA reads as TGCGCCAGCAGCTTGGTCCCGACTAGGGCTAACTATGGCTACACCTTC. Translation gives CASSLVPTRANYGYTF.

The rearrangement uses TRBV10-2 and TRBJ2-1; no firm D call. The CDR3 spans 14 residues. Looked up from germline, CDR1 is WSHSY and CDR2 is SAAADI. Trimming shortened V by 2 bases and J by 9 bases, and 14 bases separated the two germline ends. CDR3 protein: CASSERPAEREQFF. CDR3 nucleotide sequence: TGCGCCAGCAGTGAGAGACCGGCGGAACGTGAGCAGTTCTTC.

The chain recombines TRBV4-1 with TRBJ1-1, with D uncertain. CDR3 length: 14 amino acids. Germline CDR1 and CDR2: MGHRA and YSYEKL. The V gene lost 0 bases and the J gene lost 10 bases, with 15 bases spanning the gap. CDR3 bases: TGCGCCAGCAGCCAAGAATCTAGGGCCCGGGGAGCTTTCTTT. It codes for CASSQESRARGAFF.

The V and J genes are TRBV25-1 and TRBJ2-3, with D perhaps matching TRBD2 (6 bases). V shed 8 bases and J shed 3 bases, with 6 bases lying between them. The germline V gene has CDR1 MGHDK and CDR2 SYGVNS. The CDR3 has 11 amino acids. The CDR3 region has the DNA TGTGCCAGCCGGGGGACAGATACGCAGTATTTT. Translation gives CASRGTDTQYF.

This chain links TRBV19 with TRBJ1-1, with D perhaps TRBD1 (6 bases). Germline V CDR1 and CDR2: LNHDA, SQIVND (reference sequence). The V and J ends lost 5 bases and 0 bases respectively, with 19 bases between them. The CDR3 is 17 residues long. The CDR3: CASSEADRLILNTEAFF. DNA for the CDR3: TGTGCCAGTAGTGAGGCGGACAGACTTATTTTGAACACTGAAGCTTTCTTT.

The V call is TRBV6-2 or TRBV6-3, the J call TRBJ1-2; TRBD1 agrees at 7 bases. From germline, CDR1 is MNHEY and CDR2 SVGEGT. The CDR3 totals 16 residues. V was clipped by 2 bases and J by 0 bases; unmatched bases: 6. CDR3 sequence reads: CASSYIEGQPNYGYTF. For the CDR3, the DNA is TGTGCCAGCAGTTACATCGAGGGACAGCCTAACTATGGCTACACCTTC.

This clone has a single count. V gene TRBV5-4 combines with J gene TRBJ2-1; weak D call: TRBD1 (6 bases). Germline CDR1 and CDR2: SGHNT and YYREEE (reference sequence). Trimming took off 2 bases at V and 0 bases at J, with 12 bases between the two ends. This CDR3 is 16 amino acids long. CDR3 nucleotide sequence: TGTGCCAGCAGCTTTGGGGGCAAAGGCTCCTACAATGAGCAGTTCTTC. As protein: CASSFGGKGSYNEQFF.

V usage is TRBV4-3 and J usage is TRBJ2-7; 9 nucleotides align to TRBD1. Germline values: CDR1 LGHNA, CDR2 YSLEER. The CDR3 is 16 amino acids. The trim removed 1 base at V and 4 bases at J, leaving 8 bases unmatched. CDR3 region: CASSQGPGQGGYEQYF. CDR3 DNA sequence: TGCGCCAGCAGCCAAGGCCCGGGACAGGGAGGATACGAGCAGTACTTC.

This sequence joins TRBV9 and TRBJ1-2; a weak D match, TRBD1 (5 bases). The CDR3 runs to 16 residues. Trimming stripped 0 bases from V and 1 base from J, with 13 bases between. In germline, CDR1 is SGDLS, CDR2 YYNGEE. This CDR3 reads CASSVGAGVFNYGYTF. The DNA of the CDR3 is TGTGCCAGCAGCGTAGGGGCGGGGGTGTTTAACTATGGCTACACCTTC.

The chain couples TRBV18 to TRBJ1-3; 7 bases align to TRBD1. Trimming cost V 3 bases and J 0 bases; bases outside gene matches: 5. The CDR3 is 16 residues long. Germline CDR1 and CDR2: KGHSH and LQKENI. The CDR3 sequence: CASSPLTGSSGNTIYF. CDR3 coding DNA: TGTGCCAGCTCACCGCTGACAGGGAGCTCTGGAAACACCATATATTTT.

The chain carries TRBV10-3 and TRBJ1-2, with 7 bases aligning to TRBD1. The V gene's germline CDR1 is ENHRY and CDR2 SYGVKD. The V segment lost 6 bases and the J segment 1 base; nucleotides outside the gene matches: 8. CDR3 length: 15 residues. The CDR3 sequence: CAISTRQGVNYGYTF. The CDR3 coding sequence is TGTGCCATCAGCACCCGACAGGGTGTTAACTATGGCTACACCTTC.

V is TRBV6-2 or TRBV6-3 and J is TRBJ2-7; 10 bases align to TRBD1. The CDR3 is 16 residues long. J was trimmed by 4 bases and V by 2 bases; bases with no gene match: 8. Germline V lookup: CDR1 MNHEY, CDR2 SVGEGT. CDR3 residues: CASSYPMRTGGYEQYF. In nucleotides, the CDR3 is TGTGCCAGCAGTTACCCGATGCGGACAGGGGGGTACGAGCAGTACTTC.

The gene calls are TRBV12-5 and TRBJ1-4; TRBD1 aligns across 9 bases. This CDR3 has 13 amino acids. J gave up 13 bases and V 1 base, and 4 bases lay outside the gene matches. CDR1 LGHNT and CDR2 FRNRAP come from the germline V gene. The chain's CDR3 is CASGLAGQGLLFF. DNA for the CDR3: TGTGCTAGTGGTTTGGCAGGACAGGGGTTACTGTTTTTT.

In its sample, this clone was seen many times. This sequence joins TRBV7-2 and TRBJ1-5, with 9 bases that match TRBD1. V lost 5 bases, J lost 6 bases, and 8 bases stayed unmatched. CDR3 length: 15 residues. Germline V lookup: CDR1 SGHTA, CDR2 FQGNSA. The DNA for the CDR3 is TGTGCCAGCAGCCCCAGGACAGGGGCTGGTCAGCCCCAGCATTTT. Translation: CASSPRTGAGQPQHF.

V and J are TRBV9 and TRBJ2-5; possibly TRBD2 for D (6 bases). Trimming cost V 1 base and J 2 bases, with 15 bases left between them. This CDR3 is 16 amino acids long. Germline CDR1 reads SGDLS; CDR2 reads YYNGEE. This CDR3 is CASSVWRGAKQETQYF. The CDR3 DNA follows: TGTGCCAGCAGCGTATGGCGGGGCGCGAAACAAGAGACCCAGTACTTC.